The T cell receptor (beta chain) under discussion was sequenced for a study of cytomegalovirus exposure and HLA in healthy donors. Study results and caveats: In most subjects, TCR beta sequences reportedly gave accurate predictions of HLA-A and HLA-B alleles. Being indistinguishable, some V segments were excluded, TRBV6-2 and TRBV6-3 among them.

V trimming: 3 bases; J trimming: 5 bases; junction bases outside the gene matches: 1. The CDR3 runs to 13 residues. The germline V gene has CDR1 SEHNR and CDR2 FQNEAQ (reference sequence). On this clone: Its antigen is still unknown. This CDR3 is also generated by other DNA sequences in the sample.

PCR used 60 Vbeta primers and 13 Jbeta primers. Only in-frame clones appear in the TCRdb table, and some are missing; sequencing was by immunoSEQ multiplex PCR. This sample has approximately 170,000 clones, with roughly 85% found just once. The clonotype originates from a boy aged 2 to 9 in good health and CMV-seronegative. The specimen sequenced was PBMCs. The rearrangement uses TRBV7-9 and TRBJ2-5; 9 bases agree with TRBD2. DNA for the CDR3: TGTGCCAGCAGCTTTGCGGGAGGGGAGACCCAGTACTTC. The encoded protein is CASSFAGGETQYF.